This paragraph covers one TCR beta chain sequence. This record comes from a study of blood T cell repertoires in COVID-19. Across the whole study: The samples span acute and convalescent COVID-19 from the United States, Italy and Spain.

The assay was immunoSEQ multiplex PCR, and TCRdb's table has in-frame clones only and misses some. The sample consists of fewer than 35,000 clones, under 95% of them appearing once. V was shortened by 4 bases and J by 4 bases, with 13 bases between the two germline ends. The germline CDR1 and CDR2 sequences are SSHAT and FNYEAQ (reference sequence). CDR3 length: 14 residues. J is TRBJ2-5 and V is TRBV7-7; possibly TRBD1 for D (5 bases). The specimen was peripheral blood. The clonotype originates from a man in his 70s with active or convalescent COVID-19. DNA for the CDR3: TGTGCCAGCAGCTCATTGACAGTTTCAGAGACCCAGTACTTC. Amino acids: CASSSLTVSETQYF. Full variable domain (outside the CDR3, taken from reference TRBV7-7 and TRBJ2-5): GAGVSQSPRYKVTKRGQDVTLRCDPISSHATLYWYQQALGQGPEFLTYFNYEAQPDKSGLPSDRFSAERPEGSISTLTIQRTEQRDSAMYRCASSSLTVSETQYFGPGTRLLVL.